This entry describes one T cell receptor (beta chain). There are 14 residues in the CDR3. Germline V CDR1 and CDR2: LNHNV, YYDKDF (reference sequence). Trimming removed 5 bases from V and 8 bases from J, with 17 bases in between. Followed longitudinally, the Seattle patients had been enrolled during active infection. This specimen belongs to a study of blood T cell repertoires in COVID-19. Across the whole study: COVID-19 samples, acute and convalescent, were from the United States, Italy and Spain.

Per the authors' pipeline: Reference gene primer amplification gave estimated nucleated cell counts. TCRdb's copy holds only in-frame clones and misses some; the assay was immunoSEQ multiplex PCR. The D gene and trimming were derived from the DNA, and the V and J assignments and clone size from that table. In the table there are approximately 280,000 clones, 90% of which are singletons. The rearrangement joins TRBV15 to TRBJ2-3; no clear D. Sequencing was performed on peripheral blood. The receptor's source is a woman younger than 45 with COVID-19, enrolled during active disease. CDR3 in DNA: TGTGCCACCAGCGGGCTTGAGACACGTGGTACGCAGTATTTT. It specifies CATSGLETRGTQYF.